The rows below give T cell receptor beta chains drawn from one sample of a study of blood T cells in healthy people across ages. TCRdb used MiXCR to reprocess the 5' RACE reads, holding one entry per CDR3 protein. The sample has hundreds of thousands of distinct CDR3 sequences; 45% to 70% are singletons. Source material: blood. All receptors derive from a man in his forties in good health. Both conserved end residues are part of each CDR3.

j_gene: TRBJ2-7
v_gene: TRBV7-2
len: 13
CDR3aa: CASSPPGQGEQYF

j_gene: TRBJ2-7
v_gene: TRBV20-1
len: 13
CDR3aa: CSARAGLDYEQYF

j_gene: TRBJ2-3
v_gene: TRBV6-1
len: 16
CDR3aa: CASSEARQGAADTQYF

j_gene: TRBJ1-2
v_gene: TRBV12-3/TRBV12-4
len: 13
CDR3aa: CASSEQGAGGYTF

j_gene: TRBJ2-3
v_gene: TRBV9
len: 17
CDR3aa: CANSVDPAGGPTDTQYF

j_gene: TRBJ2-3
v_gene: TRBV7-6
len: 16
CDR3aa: CASSSRQGLEVDTQYF

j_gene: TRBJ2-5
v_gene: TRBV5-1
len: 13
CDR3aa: CASRWSFQETQYF

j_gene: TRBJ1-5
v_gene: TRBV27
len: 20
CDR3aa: CASSPGPGQAPDSRNQPQHF

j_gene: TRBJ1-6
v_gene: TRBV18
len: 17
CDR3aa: CASSPDGRQGRNSPLHF

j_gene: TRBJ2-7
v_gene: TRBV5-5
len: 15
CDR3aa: CASNPDRGGSYEQYF

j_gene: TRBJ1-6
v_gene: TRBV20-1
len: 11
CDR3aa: CSAEGDSPLHF

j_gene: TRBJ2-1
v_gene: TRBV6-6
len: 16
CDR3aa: CASSSSQGARYNEQFF

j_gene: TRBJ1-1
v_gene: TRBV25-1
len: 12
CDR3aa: CASKEGPTEAFF

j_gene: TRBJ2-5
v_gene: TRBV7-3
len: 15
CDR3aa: CASRRAGDRGETQYF